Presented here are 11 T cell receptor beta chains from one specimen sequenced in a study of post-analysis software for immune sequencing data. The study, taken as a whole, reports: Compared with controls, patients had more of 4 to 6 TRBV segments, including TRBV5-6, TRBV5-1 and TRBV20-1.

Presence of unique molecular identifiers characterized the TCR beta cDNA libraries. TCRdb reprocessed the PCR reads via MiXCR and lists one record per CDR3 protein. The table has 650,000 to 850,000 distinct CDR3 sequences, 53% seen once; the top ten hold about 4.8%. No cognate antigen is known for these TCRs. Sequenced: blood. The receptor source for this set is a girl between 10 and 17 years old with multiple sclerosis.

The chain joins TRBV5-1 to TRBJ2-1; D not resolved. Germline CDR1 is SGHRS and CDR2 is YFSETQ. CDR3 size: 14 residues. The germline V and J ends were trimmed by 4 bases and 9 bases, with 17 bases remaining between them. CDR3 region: CASSPLPRGGEQFF. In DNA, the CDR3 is TGCGCCAGCAGCCCACTTCCGCGAGGTGGTGAGCAGTTCTTC.

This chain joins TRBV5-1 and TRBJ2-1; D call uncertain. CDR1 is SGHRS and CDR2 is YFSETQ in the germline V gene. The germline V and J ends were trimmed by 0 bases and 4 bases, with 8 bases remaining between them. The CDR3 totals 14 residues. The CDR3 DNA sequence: TGCGCCAGCAGCTTGGGGCCCGGATACAATGAGCAGTTCTTC. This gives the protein CASSLGPGYNEQFF.

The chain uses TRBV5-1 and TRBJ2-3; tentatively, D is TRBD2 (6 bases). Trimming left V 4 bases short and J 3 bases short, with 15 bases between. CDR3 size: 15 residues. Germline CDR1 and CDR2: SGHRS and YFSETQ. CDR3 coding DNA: TGCGCCAGCAGCCCCGGTGTAGGGAGGACAGATACGCAGTATTTT. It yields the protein CASSPGVGRTDTQYF.

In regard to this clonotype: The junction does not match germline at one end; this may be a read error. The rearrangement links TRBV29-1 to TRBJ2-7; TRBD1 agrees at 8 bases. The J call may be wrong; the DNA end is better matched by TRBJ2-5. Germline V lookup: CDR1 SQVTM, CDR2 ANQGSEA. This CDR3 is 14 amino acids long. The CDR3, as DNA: TGCGGCGTCCAGGGACAGGAGGCGGTGGAGACCCAGTACTTC. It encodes CGVQGQEAVETQYF.

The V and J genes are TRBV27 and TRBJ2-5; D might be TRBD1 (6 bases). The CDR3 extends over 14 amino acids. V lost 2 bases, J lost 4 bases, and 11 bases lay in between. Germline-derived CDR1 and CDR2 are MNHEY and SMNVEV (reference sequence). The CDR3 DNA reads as TGTGCCAGCAGTTTACGCTGGGGGCGAGAGACCCAGTACTTC. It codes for CASSLRWGRETQYF.

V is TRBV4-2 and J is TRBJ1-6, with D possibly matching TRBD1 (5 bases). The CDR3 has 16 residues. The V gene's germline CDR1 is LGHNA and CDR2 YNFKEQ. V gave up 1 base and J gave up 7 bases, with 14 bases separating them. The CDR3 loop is CASSQALADRNSPLHF. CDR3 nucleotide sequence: TGTGCCAGCAGCCAAGCGCTCGCCGACAGAAATTCACCCCTCCACTTT.

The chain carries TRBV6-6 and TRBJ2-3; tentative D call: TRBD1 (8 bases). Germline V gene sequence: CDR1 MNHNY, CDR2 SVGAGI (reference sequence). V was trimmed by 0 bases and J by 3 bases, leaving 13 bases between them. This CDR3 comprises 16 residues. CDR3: CASSYSSGTGTDTQYF. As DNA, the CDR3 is TGTGCCAGCAGTTACTCGAGCGGGACAGGTACAGATACGCAGTATTTT.

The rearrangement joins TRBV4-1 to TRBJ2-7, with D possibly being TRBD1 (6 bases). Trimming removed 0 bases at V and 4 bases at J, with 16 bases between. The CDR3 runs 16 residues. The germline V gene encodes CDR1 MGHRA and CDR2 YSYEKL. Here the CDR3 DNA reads TGCGCCAGCAGCCAAGATCGGACAGTCAATGCATACGAGCAGTACTTC. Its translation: CASSQDRTVNAYEQYF.

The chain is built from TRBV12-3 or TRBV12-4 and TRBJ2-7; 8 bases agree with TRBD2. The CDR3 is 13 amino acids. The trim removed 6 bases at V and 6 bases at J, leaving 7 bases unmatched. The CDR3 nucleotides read TGTGCCAGCAGGTTCGGGACTAGAGGCGAGCAGTACTTC. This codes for CASRFGTRGEQYF.

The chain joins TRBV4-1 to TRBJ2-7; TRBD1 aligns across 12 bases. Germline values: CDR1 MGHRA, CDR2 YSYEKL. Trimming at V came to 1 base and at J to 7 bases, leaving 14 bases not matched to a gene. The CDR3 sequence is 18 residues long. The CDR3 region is CASSQVPLPGQGAIEQYF. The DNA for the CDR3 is TGCGCCAGCAGCCAAGTCCCTCTTCCGGGACAGGGGGCTATAGAGCAGTACTTC.

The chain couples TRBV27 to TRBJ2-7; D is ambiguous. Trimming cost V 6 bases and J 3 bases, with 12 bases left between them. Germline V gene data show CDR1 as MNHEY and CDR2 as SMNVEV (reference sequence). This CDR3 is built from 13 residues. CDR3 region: CASSPGGYYEQYF. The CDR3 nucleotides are TGTGCCAGCAGCCCAGGTGGCTACTACGAGCAGTACTTC.